Listed here are 10 T cell receptor beta chains from one sample, sequenced in a study of radiotherapy plus CTLA-4 blockade in lung cancer. The data were produced by immunoSEQ multiplex PCR, yet TCRdb's version contains in-frame clones alone and is incomplete. The sample has 45,000 to 75,000 clones, about three quarters seen once. Sequences were derived from peripheral blood, sampled from a patient treated with radiotherapy plus ipilimumab. These receptors were collected from a human donor with non-small cell lung cancer who had a partial response to radiotherapy plus ipilimumab.

The CDR3 loop is CAWRMSFGTSNTGELFF. DNA for the CDR3: TGTGCCTGGAGAATGAGCTTCGGGACTTCGAACACCGGGGAGCTGTTTTTT. The chain has TRBV30 and TRBJ2-2; a possible D gene is TRBD2 (6 bases). V was pared by 3 bases and J by 0 bases, with 17 bases between. CDR3 length: 17 amino acids. Germline V CDR1 and CDR2: GTSNPN, SVGIG (reference sequence).

This sequence joins TRBV7-7 and TRBJ2-2, with 7 bases matching TRBD1. Trimming at V came to 9 bases and at J to 0 bases, leaving 7 bases not matched to a gene. CDR3 length equals 15 residues. The germline V gene encodes CDR1 SSHAT and CDR2 FNYEAQ (reference sequence). CDR3 region: CASRQGPANTGELFF. The CDR3 bases are TGTGCCAGTAGACAGGGCCCCGCGAACACCGGGGAGCTGTTTTTT.

The chain links TRBV18 to TRBJ2-2, with a tentative D call TRBD1 (6 bases). V lost 3 bases, J lost 2 bases, and 13 bases lay in between. The CDR3 contains 16 residues. Germline assignment: CDR1 KGHSH and CDR2 LQKENI. The CDR3 loop is CASSPTGSINTGELFF. The CDR3 DNA reads TGTGCCAGCTCACCGACAGGATCTATAAACACCGGGGAGCTGTTTTTT.

This clone was counted only a few times. The genes are TRBV5-8 and TRBJ2-2; TRBD1 agrees at 7 bases. The CDR3 length is 17 residues. Germline V gene sequence: CDR1 SGHTS, CDR2 YDEGEE. The V and J ends lost 7 bases and 4 bases, in that order; junction bases with no gene match: 16. CDR3: CASEPVIADRVTGELFF. The CDR3 DNA reads TGTGCCAGCGAGCCCGTTATAGCAGACAGGGTCACCGGGGAGCTGTTTTTT.

The gene calls are TRBV7-3 and TRBJ1-2, with 10 bases lining up with TRBD1. This CDR3 contains 15 residues. Germline loops: CDR1 SGHTA, CDR2 FQGTGA. V lost 5 bases and J lost 6; bases outside the gene matches: 9. DNA for the CDR3: TGTGCCAGCAGCACCCCCGGGACAGGGGCTAATGGCTACACCTTC. Translating it yields CASSTPGTGANGYTF.

The V gene is TRBV10-1, the J gene TRBJ2-1; the D is unclear. V lost 8 bases to trimming and J lost 7 bases, with 15 bases between them. CDR3 size: 13 residues. Germline assignment: CDR1 WNHNN and CDR2 SYGVQD (reference sequence). CDR3 sequence: CASAGLGRNEQFF. In nucleotides, the CDR3 is TGCGCCAGCGCCGGCCTAGGTAGGAATGAGCAGTTCTTC.

The chain has TRBV19 and TRBJ1-5; D ambiguous. This CDR3 is 13 amino acids long. Germline CDR1 and CDR2: LNHDA and SQIVND (reference sequence). The V end was cut by 4 bases, the J end by 3 bases, with 7 bases between. CDR3 loop: CASSTHHNQPQHF. As DNA, the CDR3 is TGTGCCAGTAGTACCCATCACAATCAGCCCCAGCATTTT.

V and J are TRBV5-8 and TRBJ1-6; D is undetermined. V lost 1 base to trimming and J lost 10 bases, with 9 bases between them. This CDR3 has 13 amino acids. The germline V gene encodes CDR1 SGHTS and CDR2 YDEGEE. The CDR3 region has the DNA TGTGCCAGCAGCTTGTATGTCGGGTCACCCCTCCACTTT. This codes for CASSLYVGSPLHF.

This rearrangement joins TRBV10-3 to TRBJ2-2; D is possibly TRBD2 (6 bases). The CDR3 spans 14 residues. The germline V gene encodes CDR1 ENHRY and CDR2 SYGVKD. The V and J ends lost 8 bases and 6 bases respectively, with 16 bases between them. The DNA of the CDR3 is TGTGCCATCGACTCCCCGGAGGGGCCCGGGGAGCTGTTTTTT. Translating it yields CAIDSPEGPGELFF.

V usage is TRBV10-3 and J usage is TRBJ2-1; a weak D match, TRBD2 (6 bases). The germline gives CDR1 ENHRY, CDR2 SYGVKD. The length of the CDR3 is 15 residues. Trimming removed 4 bases at V and 5 bases at J, with 15 bases between. In DNA form, the CDR3 reads TGTGCCATCAGTGCCCTGCGGGACGCCGACAATGAGCAGTTCTTC. Protein sequence: CAISALRDADNEQFF.